This T cell receptor beta chain was obtained from a study of blood T cell repertoires in COVID-19. Study-level information: The study drew acute and convalescent COVID-19 samples from the United States, Italy and Spain. In each case, the material was cDNA or gDNA derived from T cells, B-cell-depleted T cells, or PBMCs.

This CDR3 region has 20 residues. V shed 1 base and J shed 3 bases, with 25 bases lying between them. Germline V gives CDR1 SGHNT, CDR2 YENEEA. Study processing details: The authors estimated nucleated cell counts from reference gene primer amplification. Assay: immunoSEQ multiplex PCR; the TCRdb copy retains only in-frame clones and omits some. That table supplies the V and J calls and clone size; D and trimming were determined from the DNA. The sample consists of approximately 190,000 clones, around 90% of them appearing once. Sequencing was performed on peripheral blood. The chain is built from TRBV11-3 and TRBJ1-5, with a weak D call TRBD1 (5 bases). This TCR was sampled from a man aged 50 or older with acute or convalescent COVID-19. CDR3 DNA: TGTGCCAGCAGCTTAGTTCAGGGCATCGGTTCTTCTATGCCCAATCAGCCCCAGCATTTT. It encodes CASSLVQGIGSSMPNQPQHF.